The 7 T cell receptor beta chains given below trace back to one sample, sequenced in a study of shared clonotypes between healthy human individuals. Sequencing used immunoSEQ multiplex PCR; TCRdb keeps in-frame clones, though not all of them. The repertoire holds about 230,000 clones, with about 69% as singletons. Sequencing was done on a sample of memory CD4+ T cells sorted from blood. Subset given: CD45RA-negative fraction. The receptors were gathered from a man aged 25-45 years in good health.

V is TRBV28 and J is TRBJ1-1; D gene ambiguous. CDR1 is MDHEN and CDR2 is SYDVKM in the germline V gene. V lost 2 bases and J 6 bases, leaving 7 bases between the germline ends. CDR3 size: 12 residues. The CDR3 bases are TGTGCCAGCAGTTTAGACTTCCCTGAAGCTTTCTTT. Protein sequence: CASSLDFPEAFF.

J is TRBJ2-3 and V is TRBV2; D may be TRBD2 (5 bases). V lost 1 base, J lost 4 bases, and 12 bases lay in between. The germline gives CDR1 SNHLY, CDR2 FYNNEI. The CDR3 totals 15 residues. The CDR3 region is CASSEGWEAADTQYF. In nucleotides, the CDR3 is TGTGCCAGCAGTGAAGGTTGGGAAGCGGCAGATACGCAGTATTTT.

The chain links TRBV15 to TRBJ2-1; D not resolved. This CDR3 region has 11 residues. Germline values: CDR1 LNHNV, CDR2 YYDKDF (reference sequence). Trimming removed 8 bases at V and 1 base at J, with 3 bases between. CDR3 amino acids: CATGSYNEQFF. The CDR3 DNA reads TGTGCCACCGGATCCTACAATGAGCAGTTCTTC.

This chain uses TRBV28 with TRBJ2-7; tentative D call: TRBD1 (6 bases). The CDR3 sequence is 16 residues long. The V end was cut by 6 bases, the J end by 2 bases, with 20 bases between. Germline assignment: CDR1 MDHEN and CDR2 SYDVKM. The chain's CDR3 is CASSRAIRDKPYEQYF. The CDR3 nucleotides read TGTGCCAGCAGCCGGGCGATCCGGGACAAGCCCTACGAGCAGTACTTC.

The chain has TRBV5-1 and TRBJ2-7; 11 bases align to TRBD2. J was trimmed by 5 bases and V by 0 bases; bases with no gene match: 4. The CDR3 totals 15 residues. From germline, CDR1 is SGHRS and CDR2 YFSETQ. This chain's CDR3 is CASSLVLAGAHEQYF. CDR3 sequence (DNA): TGCGCCAGCAGCTTGGTACTAGCGGGAGCCCACGAGCAGTACTTC.

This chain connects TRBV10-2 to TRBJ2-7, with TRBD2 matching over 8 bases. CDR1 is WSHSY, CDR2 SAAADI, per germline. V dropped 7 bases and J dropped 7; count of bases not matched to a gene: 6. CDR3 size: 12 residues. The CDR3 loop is CASTMGGREQYF. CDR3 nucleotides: TGCGCCAGCACCATGGGCGGGAGGGAGCAGTACTTC.

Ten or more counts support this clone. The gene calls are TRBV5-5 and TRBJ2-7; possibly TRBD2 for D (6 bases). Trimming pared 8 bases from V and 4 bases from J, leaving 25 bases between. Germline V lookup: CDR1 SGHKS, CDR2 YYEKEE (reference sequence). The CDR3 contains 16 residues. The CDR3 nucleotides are TGTGCCAGTAAACGAAAATCCCCGGGAGATTCGTACGAGCAGTACTTC. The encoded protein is CASKRKSPGDSYEQYF.